This T cell receptor beta chain was recovered during a study of blood T cell repertoires in COVID-19. Turning to the study itself: The United States, Italy and Spain supplied acute and convalescent COVID-19 samples. From T cells, B-cell-depleted T cells, or PBMCs came the material, which was cDNA or gDNA.

Original processing notes: Amplification from reference gene primers served as the basis for estimated nucleated cell counts. Profiling relied on immunoSEQ multiplex PCR, and the TCRdb table lists in-frame clones only, not all of them. The DNA was the basis for D and trimming; V, J and clone size are from that table. The profile shows about 52,000 clones, around 83% of them singletons. The germline gives CDR1 SGHTA, CDR2 FQGTGA. The CDR3 runs to 18 residues. J gave up 0 bases and V 0 bases, and 8 bases lay outside the gene matches. This sequence was found in a man between 65 and 85 years old with active COVID-19. The gene calls are TRBV7-3 and TRBJ2-1; 7 nucleotides match TRBD2. Material for sequencing was peripheral blood. The CDR3 DNA reads TGTGCCAGCAGCTTAACAGCGGGGAGACGTTCCTCCTACAATGAGCAGTTCTTC. It is translated as CASSLTAGRRSSYNEQFF.